These 8 T cell receptor beta chains originate from one sample sequenced in a study of monozygotic twins with inflammatory bowel disease. Reprocessing the 5' RACE reads, TCRdb reports a single entry for every CDR3 protein and omits DNA. This listing includes about 440,000 distinct CDR3 sequences. Material for sequencing was blood. The origin of the receptors is a human donor with ulcerative colitis or Crohn's disease, or a healthy co-twin of an affected twin (not recorded which).

The chain is built from TRBV30 and TRBJ1-1. The CDR3 runs 16 residues. The V gene's germline CDR1 is GTSNPN and CDR2 SVGIG (reference sequence). CDR3 amino acids: CAWSEAGVRLNTEAFF.

The chain has TRBV7-6 and TRBJ2-5; TCRdb picks TRBD1, but there is no DNA to check that call. Germline values: CDR1 SGHVS, CDR2 FNYEAQ. The CDR3 has 19 amino acids. The CDR3 loop is CASSLVNSRDRGLQETQYF.

CDR3 protein: CAWSSLGQIYGYTF. This chain links TRBV30 with TRBJ1-2; there is no DNA to check the TCRdb D call of TRBD1. Germline V gene data show CDR1 as GTSNPN and CDR2 as SVGIG (reference sequence). The CDR3 is 14 residues long.

This chain uses TRBV6-1 with TRBJ1-5. CDR3 size: 16 residues. Germline lookup yields CDR1 MNHNS and CDR2 SASEGT. The CDR3 sequence: CVSSPLSGFSNQPQHF.

The chain employs TRBV19 and TRBJ1-4. There are 12 residues in the CDR3. From germline, CDR1 is LNHDA and CDR2 SQIVND (reference sequence). The chain's CDR3 is CASSIRSEKLFF.

This rearrangement joins TRBV4-1 to TRBJ1-5; the D gene TCRdb calls, TRBD1, cannot be checked with no DNA. The CDR3 has 15 amino acids. CDR1 is MGHRA and CDR2 is YSYEKL in the germline V gene. The CDR3 protein is CASSQEGTANQPQHF.

This sequence joins TRBV20-1 and TRBJ1-1. Germline V gene sequence: CDR1 DFQATT, CDR2 SNEGSKA (reference sequence). The CDR3 extends over 11 amino acids. The CDR3 is CSARTEAEAFF.

The gene calls are TRBV30 and TRBJ2-1; with no DNA, the TCRdb D assignment of TRBD2 cannot be verified. The CDR3 is 15 residues long. In germline, CDR1 is GTSNPN, CDR2 SVGIG (reference sequence). The chain's CDR3 is CAWEPGGVPYNEQFF.